Sequencing of this T cell receptor beta chain was carried out in a study of low-dose radiotherapy and immunotherapy resistance in tumors. Whole-study context: Members of Cohort 2 were treated with 1 Gy per fraction every two weeks; their total was 13 Gy over 26 weeks. Patients received 300 mg of oral aspirin each day across four cycles, commencing on cycle 1 day 1.

Priming of first-strand cDNA relied on TRAV- and TRBV-specific primers (covering alpha and beta chains). TCR amplification involved about 21 PCR cycles with a constant-region primer and V-primer adapter. mRNA that had been isolated underwent amplification through in vitro transcription. TCRdb itself ran the reads through MiXCR, one entry per CDR3 protein. The table lists about 100,000 distinct CDR3 sequences, 20% of them singletons. Germline V lookup: CDR1 LGHDT, CDR2 YNNKEL (reference sequence). Deletions cut 6 bases from V and 4 bases from J, with 16 bases between. This CDR3 comprises 15 residues. Specified time point: after trial treatment. The sample's treatment: LDRT plus nivolumab, ipilimumab, low-dose cyclophosphamide and aspirin (RACIN trial). This clonotype was found many times.

The sequence was obtained from a male donor with prostate cancer. V usage is TRBV3-1 and J usage is TRBJ2-1; D unclear. The input for sequencing was PBMCs, taken after low-dose radiotherapy plus immunotherapy. CDR3 region: CASSSYQKGYNEQFF. The CDR3, as DNA: TGTGCCAGCAGTTCTTACCAGAAAGGGTACAATGAGCAGTTCTTC.